This paragraph covers one T cell receptor (beta chain) sequence. Original methodology: Amplifying reference gene primers gave estimates of nucleated cell counts. Produced via immunoSEQ multiplex PCR; TCRdb's table is partial and in-frame only. Clonal size and the V and J genes are those of that table, whereas D and trimming came from the DNA. The data hold 58,000 or so clones, with 74% observed a single time. The record originates from a study of blood T cell repertoires in COVID-19. Study-wide background: The samples span acute and convalescent COVID-19 from the United States, Italy and Spain. The analysed material was cDNA or gDNA that came from T cells, B-cell-depleted T cells, or PBMCs.

Trimming stripped 3 bases from V and 0 bases from J, with 12 bases between. Germline CDR1 KGHSH, CDR2 LQKENI. The CDR3 is 16 residues long. The origin of this receptor is a woman over 75 with acute or convalescent COVID-19. V is TRBV18 and J is TRBJ1-5; D is perhaps TRBD1 (5 bases). Sequencing was done on a sample of peripheral blood. The DNA for the CDR3 is TGTGCCAGCTCACCGGGGCAGGGTAATAGCAATCAGCCCCAGCATTTT. Translating it yields CASSPGQGNSNQPQHF.